This TCR beta chain was sequenced for a study of OX40 agonist ivuxolimab in advanced cancers. This clone was found a few times. No antigen is known for it. V dropped 7 bases and J dropped 7 bases, with 17 bases sitting between them. Germline-derived CDR1 and CDR2 are SNHLY and FYNNEI. The length of the CDR3 is 15 residues. General study findings and limits: Also present in some nonresponders was a low level of normalized T-cell clonal expansion.

TCRdb keeps only in-frame clones here, not all; method: immunoSEQ multiplex PCR. The profile shows tens of thousands of clones, about 85% of them singletons. V usage is TRBV2 and J usage is TRBJ1-6, with D perhaps TRBD1 (5 bases). The receptor was derived from an adult with an advanced solid tumor such as melanoma, head and neck, liver or kidney cancer. Sequenced here: CD4+ or CD8+ T cells sorted from blood, sampled in a trial of the OX40 agonist ivuxolimab. The CDR3 DNA sequence: TGTGCCAGCATTACGGGGCAGGGAGGAAATTCACCCCTCCACTTT. Protein sequence: CASITGQGGNSPLHF.